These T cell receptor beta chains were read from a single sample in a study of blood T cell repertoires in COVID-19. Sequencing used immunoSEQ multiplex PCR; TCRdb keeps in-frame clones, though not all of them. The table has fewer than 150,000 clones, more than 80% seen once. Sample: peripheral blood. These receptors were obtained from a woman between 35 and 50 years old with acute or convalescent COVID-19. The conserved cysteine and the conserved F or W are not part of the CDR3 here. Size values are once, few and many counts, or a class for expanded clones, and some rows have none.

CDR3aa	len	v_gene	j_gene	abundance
ASSTGVDTEAF	11	TRBV18	TRBJ1-1	.
ASSLGRLIGGKNIQY	15	TRBV3-1/TRBV3-2	TRBJ2-4	.
ASSFTTSSGNTIY	13	TRBV11-2	TRBJ1-3	once
ASSLGNTEAF	10	TRBV3-1/TRBV3-2	TRBJ1-1	few
ASRHRDAYGYT	11	TRBV6-5	TRBJ1-2	few
ASSLQNEQF	9	TRBV6-6	TRBJ2-1	.
ASRGPANEKLF	11	TRBV19	TRBJ1-4	.
ASSLSGLTGNTEAF	14	TRBV7-9	TRBJ1-1	.
ASSPGLGYGYT	11	TRBV12-3/TRBV12-4	TRBJ1-2	.
ASSHTSGGATGELF	14	TRBV11-3	TRBJ2-2	.